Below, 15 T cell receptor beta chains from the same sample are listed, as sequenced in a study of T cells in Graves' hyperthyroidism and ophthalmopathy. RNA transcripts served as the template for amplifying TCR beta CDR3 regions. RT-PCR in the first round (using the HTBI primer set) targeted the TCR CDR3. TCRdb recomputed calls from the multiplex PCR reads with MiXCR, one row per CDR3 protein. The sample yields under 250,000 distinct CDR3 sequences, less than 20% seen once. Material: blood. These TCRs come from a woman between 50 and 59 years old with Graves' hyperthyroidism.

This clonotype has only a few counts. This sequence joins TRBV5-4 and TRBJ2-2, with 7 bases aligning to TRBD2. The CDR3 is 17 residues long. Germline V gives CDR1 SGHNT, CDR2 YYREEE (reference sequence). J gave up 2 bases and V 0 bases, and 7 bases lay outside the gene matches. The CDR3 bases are TGTGCCAGCAGCTTGGGGCGGGGGATGGGAAACACCGGGGAGCTGTTTTTT. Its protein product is CASSLGRGMGNTGELFF.

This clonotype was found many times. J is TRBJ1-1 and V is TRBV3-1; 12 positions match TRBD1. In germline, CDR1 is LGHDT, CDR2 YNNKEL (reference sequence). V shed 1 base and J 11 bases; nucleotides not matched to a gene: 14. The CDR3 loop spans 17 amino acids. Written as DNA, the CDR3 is TGTGCCAGCAGCCAAGGATCTGCGGGGACAGGGGGCGCGGTGGCTTTCTTT. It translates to CASSQGSAGTGGAVAFF.

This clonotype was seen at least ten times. CDR3 region: CASSPTGTRVYNEQFF. CDR3 DNA: TGCGCCAGCAGCCCCACCGGGACTAGGGTCTACAATGAGCAGTTCTTC. V is TRBV5-1 and J is TRBJ2-1; 8 bases are a match to TRBD2. The germline gives CDR1 SGHRS, CDR2 YFSETQ. The V segment lost 4 bases and the J segment 3 bases; nucleotides outside the gene matches: 9. The CDR3 is made up of 16 amino acids.

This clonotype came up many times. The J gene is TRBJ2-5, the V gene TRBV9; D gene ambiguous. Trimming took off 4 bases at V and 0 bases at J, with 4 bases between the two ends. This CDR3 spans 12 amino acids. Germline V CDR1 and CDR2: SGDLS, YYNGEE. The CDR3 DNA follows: TGTGCCAGCAGCAGGTACCAAGAGACCCAGTACTTC. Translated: CASSRYQETQYF.

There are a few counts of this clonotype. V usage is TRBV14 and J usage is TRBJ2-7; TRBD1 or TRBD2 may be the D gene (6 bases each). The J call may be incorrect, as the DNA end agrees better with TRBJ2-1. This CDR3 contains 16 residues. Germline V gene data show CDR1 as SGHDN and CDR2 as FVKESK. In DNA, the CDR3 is TGTGCCAGCAGCCAAAGGGGGGACGGAGAAGCCTACGAGCAGTTCTTC. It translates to CASSQRGDGEAYEQFF.

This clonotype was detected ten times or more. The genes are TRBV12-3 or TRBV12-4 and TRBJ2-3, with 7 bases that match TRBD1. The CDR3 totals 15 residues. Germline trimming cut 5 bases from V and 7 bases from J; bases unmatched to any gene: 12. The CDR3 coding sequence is TGTGCCAGCAGTGTACGTACAGGGGTAAGGAATACGCAGTATTTT. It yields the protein CASSVRTGVRNTQYF.

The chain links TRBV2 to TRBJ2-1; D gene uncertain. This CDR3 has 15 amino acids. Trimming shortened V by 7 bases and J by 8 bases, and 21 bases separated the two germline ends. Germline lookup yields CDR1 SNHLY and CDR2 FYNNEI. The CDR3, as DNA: TGTGCCAGCACCGAAACTCCGGACCCGGGCGATGAGCAGTTCTTC. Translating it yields CASTETPDPGDEQFF.

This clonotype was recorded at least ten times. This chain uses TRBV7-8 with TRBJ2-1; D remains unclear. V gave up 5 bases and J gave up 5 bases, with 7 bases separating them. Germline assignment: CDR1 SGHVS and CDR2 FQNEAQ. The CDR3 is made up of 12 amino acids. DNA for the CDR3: TGTGCCAGCAGCCCCCGGAACAATGAGCAGTTCTTC. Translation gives CASSPRNNEQFF.

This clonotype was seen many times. CDR3 sequence reads: CASNPSGLAAGEQFF. The CDR3 bases are TGTGCCAGCAACCCCAGCGGACTAGCTGCGGGTGAGCAGTTCTTC. The chain couples TRBV11-2 to TRBJ2-1; 8 bases align to TRBD2. Looked up from germline, CDR1 is SGHAT and CDR2 is FQNNGV. V shed 7 bases and J 9 bases; nucleotides not matched to a gene: 14. This CDR3 spans 15 amino acids.

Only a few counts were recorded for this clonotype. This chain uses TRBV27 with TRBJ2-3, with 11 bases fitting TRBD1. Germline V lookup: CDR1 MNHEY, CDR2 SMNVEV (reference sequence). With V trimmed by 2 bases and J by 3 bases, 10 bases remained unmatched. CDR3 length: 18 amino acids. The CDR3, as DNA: TGTGCCAGCAGTTTACGAGCATGGGACAGGGGGGGGACAGATACGCAGTATTTT. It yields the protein CASSLRAWDRGGTDTQYF.

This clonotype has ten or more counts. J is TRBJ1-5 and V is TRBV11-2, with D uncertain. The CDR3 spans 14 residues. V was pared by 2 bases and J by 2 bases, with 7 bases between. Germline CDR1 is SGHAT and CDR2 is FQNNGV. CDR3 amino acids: CASSLHSRNQPQHF. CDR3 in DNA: TGTGCCAGCAGCTTACATAGCCGCAATCAGCCCCAGCATTTT.

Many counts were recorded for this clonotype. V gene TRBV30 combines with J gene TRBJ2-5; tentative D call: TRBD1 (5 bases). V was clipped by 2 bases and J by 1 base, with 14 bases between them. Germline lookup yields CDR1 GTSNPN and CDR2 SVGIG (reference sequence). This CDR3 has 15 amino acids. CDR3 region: CAWSLDAGLQETQYF. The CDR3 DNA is TGTGCCTGGAGTTTGGACGCAGGGCTCCAAGAGACCCAGTACTTC.

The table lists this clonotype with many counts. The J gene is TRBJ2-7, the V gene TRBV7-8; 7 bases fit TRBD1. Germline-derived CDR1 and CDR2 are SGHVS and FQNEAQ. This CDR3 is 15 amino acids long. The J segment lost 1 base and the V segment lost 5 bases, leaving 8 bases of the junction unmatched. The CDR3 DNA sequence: TGTGCCAGCAGCCCCCACGGACAGGTTTCCTACGAGCAGTACTTC. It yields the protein CASSPHGQVSYEQYF.

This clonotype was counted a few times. The CDR3 is CASSSGEGPKTQYF. DNA for the CDR3: TGTGCCAGCAGTTCGGGGGAGGGCCCGAAGACCCAGTACTTC. The rearrangement joins TRBV28 to TRBJ2-5; 7 bases line up with TRBD2. In germline, CDR1 is MDHEN, CDR2 SYDVKM. This CDR3 has 14 amino acids. V was clipped by 4 bases and J by 6 bases; unmatched bases: 8. Drawing the rest from reference TRBV28 and TRBJ2-5, the complete variable domain is DVKVTQSSRYLVKRTGEKVFLECVQDMDHENMFWYRQDPGLGLRLIYFSYDVKMKEKGDIPEGYSVSREKKERFSLILESASTNQTSMYLCASSSGEGPKTQYFGPGTRLLVL.

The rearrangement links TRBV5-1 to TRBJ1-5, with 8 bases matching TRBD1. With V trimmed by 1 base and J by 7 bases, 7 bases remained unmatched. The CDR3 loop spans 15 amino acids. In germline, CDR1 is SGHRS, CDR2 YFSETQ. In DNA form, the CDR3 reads TGCGCCAGCAGCTTGACAGGGGGAGAAGAACAGCCCCAGCATTTT. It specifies CASSLTGGEEQPQHF.